This T cell receptor (beta chain) was sequenced in a study of T cells after yellow fever vaccination. Universal primer sites and UMIs were introduced during 5'RACE template-switching synthesis of TCR cDNA. One entry per CDR3 protein, called by TCRdb with MiXCR from the 5' RACE reads. The top ten hold less than 3.5% of the sample, which has some 340,000 distinct CDR3 sequences, roughly 10% seen once. The junction had 14 bases not matched to a gene; V was cut back by 6 bases and J by 11 bases. CDR3 length equals 15 residues. Sequencing was performed on CD4+ T cells sorted from PBMCs, taken 45 days after the yellow fever booster vaccination. The sequence came from a man younger than 35 who received the YFV17D yellow fever vaccine. The chain joins TRBV12-3 or TRBV12-4 to TRBJ1-5; 9 bases fit TRBD1. The CDR3, as DNA: TGTGCCAGCAGACCTACCGGGACAGGGCCAGAGGCCCAGCATTTT. Its protein product is CASRPTGTGPEAQHF.